This TCR beta chain was captured by sequencing in a study of OX40 agonist ivuxolimab in advanced cancers. Overall study: One patient with hepatocellular carcinoma and two with cutaneous melanoma, three in all, had partial responses.

Regarding this clone: What it binds is not known.

Some clones are missing from TCRdb's copy, which holds only in-frame ones; the method was immunoSEQ multiplex PCR. The sample lists over 50,000 clones, approximately 80% occurring once. V trimming: 2 bases; J trimming: 3 bases; junction bases outside the gene matches: 3. CDR1 SGHTA and CDR2 FQGTGA come from the germline V gene. CDR3 length: 14 amino acids. Overall study findings and caveats: At doses 0.1 to 3.0 mg/kg, CD4+ and CD8+ clones expanded. Some of the nonresponding patients also showed low levels of normalized T-cell clonal expansion. There were, on average, more expanded clones in CD8+ T cells than in CD4+.

The sequencing used CD4+ or CD8+ T cells sorted from blood, collected in a trial of the OX40 agonist ivuxolimab. This TCR derives from an adult with an advanced solid tumor such as melanoma, head and neck, liver or kidney cancer. The chain has TRBV7-3 and TRBJ2-5, with 7 bases lining up with TRBD1. Here the CDR3 reads CASSLGTVKETQYF. The CDR3 region has the DNA TGTGCCAGCAGCTTAGGGACAGTCAAAGAGACCCAGTACTTC.